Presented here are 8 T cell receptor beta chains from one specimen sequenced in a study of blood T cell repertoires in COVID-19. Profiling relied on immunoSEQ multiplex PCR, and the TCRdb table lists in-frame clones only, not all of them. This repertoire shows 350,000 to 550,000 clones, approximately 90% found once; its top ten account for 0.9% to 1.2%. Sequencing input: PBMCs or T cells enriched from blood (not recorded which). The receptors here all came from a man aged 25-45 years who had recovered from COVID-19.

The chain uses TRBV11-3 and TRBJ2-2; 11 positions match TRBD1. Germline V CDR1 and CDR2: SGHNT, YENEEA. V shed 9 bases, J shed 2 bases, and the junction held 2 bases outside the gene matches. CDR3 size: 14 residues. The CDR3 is CASRTGGNTGELFF. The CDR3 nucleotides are TGTGCCAGTCGGACAGGGGGCAACACCGGGGAGCTGTTTTTT.

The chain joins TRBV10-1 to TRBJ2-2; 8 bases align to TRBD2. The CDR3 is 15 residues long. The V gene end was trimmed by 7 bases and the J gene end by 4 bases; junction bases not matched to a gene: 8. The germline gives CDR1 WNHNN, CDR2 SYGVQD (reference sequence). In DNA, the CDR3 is TGCGCCAGCACAGATGCGGGAGGCATCACCGGGGAGCTGTTTTTT. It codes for CASTDAGGITGELFF.

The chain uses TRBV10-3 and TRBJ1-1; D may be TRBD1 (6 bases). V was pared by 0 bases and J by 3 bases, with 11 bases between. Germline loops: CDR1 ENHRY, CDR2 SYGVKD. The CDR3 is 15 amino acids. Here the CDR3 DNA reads TGTGCCATCAGTGAGTCAGCAGGGGTGGACACTGAAGCTTTCTTT. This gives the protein CAISESAGVDTEAFF.

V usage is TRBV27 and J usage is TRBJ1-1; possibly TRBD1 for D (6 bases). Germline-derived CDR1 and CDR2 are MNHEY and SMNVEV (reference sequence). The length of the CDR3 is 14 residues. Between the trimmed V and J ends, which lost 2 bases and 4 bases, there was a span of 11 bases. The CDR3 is CASSLRGAPTEAFF. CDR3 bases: TGTGCCAGCAGTTTACGGGGGGCGCCCACTGAAGCTTTCTTT.

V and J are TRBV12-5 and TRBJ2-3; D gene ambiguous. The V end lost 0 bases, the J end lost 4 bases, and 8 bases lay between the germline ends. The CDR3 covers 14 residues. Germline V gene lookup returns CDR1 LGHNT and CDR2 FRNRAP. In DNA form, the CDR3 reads TGTGCTAGTGGTTTGGTATATCTCCCAGATACGCAGTATTTT. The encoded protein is CASGLVYLPDTQYF.

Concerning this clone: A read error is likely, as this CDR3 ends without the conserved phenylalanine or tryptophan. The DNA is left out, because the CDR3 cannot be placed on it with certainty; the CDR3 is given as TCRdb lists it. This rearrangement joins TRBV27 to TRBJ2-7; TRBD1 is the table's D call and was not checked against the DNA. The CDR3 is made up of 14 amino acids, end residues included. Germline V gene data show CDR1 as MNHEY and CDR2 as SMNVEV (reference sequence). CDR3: CASRRTGTGGAWSL.

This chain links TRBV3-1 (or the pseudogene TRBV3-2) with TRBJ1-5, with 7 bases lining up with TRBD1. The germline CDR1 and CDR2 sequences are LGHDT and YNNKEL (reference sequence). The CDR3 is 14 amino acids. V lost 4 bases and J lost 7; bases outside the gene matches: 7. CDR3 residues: CASSLRQGEQPQHF. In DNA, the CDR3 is TGTGCCAGCAGCCTCCGACAGGGTGAACAGCCCCAGCATTTT.

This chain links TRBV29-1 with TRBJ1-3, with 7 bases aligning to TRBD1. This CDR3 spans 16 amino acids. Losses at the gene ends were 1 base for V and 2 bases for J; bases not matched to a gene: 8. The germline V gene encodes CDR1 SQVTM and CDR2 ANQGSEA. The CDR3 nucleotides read TGCAGCGTTGAAGGCTTCCGGACAGGCCCTGGAAACACCATATATTTT. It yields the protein CSVEGFRTGPGNTIYF.